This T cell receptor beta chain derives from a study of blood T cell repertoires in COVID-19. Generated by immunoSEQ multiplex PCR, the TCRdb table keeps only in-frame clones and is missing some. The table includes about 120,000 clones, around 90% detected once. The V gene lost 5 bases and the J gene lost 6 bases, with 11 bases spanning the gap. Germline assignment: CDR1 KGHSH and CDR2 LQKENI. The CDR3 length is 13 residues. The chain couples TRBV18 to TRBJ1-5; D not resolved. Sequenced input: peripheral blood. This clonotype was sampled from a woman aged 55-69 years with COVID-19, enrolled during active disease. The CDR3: CASSMSPGQPQHF. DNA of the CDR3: TGTGCCAGCTCAATGTCCCCCGGTCAGCCCCAGCATTTT.